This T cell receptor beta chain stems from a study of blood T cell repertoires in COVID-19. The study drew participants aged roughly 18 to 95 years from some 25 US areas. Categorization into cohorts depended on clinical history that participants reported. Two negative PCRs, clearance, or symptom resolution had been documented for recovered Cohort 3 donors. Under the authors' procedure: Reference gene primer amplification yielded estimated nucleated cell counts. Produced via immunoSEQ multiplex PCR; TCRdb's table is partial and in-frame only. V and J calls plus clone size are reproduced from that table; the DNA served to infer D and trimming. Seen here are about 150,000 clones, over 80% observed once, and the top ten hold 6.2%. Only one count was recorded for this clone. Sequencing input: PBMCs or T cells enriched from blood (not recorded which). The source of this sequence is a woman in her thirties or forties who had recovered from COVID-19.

CDR3 sequence: CATGTGKGDSPLHF. The CDR3 DNA follows: TGTGCCACCGGGACAGGGAAGGGGGATTCACCCCTCCACTTT. This chain connects TRBV15 to TRBJ1-6; 9 nucleotides line up with TRBD1. V gave up 8 bases and J gave up 8 bases; unmatched junction bases: 7. Germline V gives CDR1 LNHNV, CDR2 YYDKDF (reference sequence). The length of the CDR3 is 14 residues.